Detailed here is one T cell receptor (beta chain). This specimen belongs to a study of T cell changes during pregnancy in multiple sclerosis. This CDR3 has 13 residues. V dropped 2 bases and J dropped 2 bases, with 7 bases sitting between them. Germline CDR1 MNHEY, CDR2 SMNVEV (reference sequence). Generated by immunoSEQ multiplex PCR, the TCRdb table keeps only in-frame clones and is missing some. The sample lists some 81,000 clones, 90% to 95% seen once, with 2.5% to 3% in the top ten. This chain connects TRBV27 to TRBJ2-7; D is unresolved. The TCR was taken from a female donor in good health, enrolled as a control in a pregnancy study. The specimen was peripheral blood, collected after pregnancy. The DNA of the CDR3 is TGTGCCAGCAGTTTAAGGAGTACCTACGAGCAGTACTTC. Translated, it gives CASSLRSTYEQYF.